The 25 T cell receptor beta chains listed next were all sequenced from one sample in a study of cytomegalovirus exposure and HLA in healthy donors. The PCR was carried out with 60 Vbeta primers and 13 Jbeta primers. Sequencing was performed with immunoSEQ multiplex PCR; in TCRdb, only in-frame clones are kept and a portion is missing. The table includes about 140,000 clones, over 70% detected once. Input material: PBMCs. All receptors come from a woman in her forties in good health and CMV-seronegative.

V gene TRBV7-2 combines with J gene TRBJ2-3, with D uncertain. Germline V gives CDR1 SGHTA, CDR2 FQGNSA. Trimming left V 5 bases short and J 0 bases short, with 9 bases between. This CDR3 region has 14 residues. This chain's CDR3 is CASSPLTSTDTQYF. The CDR3 DNA is TGTGCCAGCAGCCCATTGACTAGCACAGATACGCAGTATTTT.

The chain links TRBV6-1 to TRBJ1-2; 8 nucleotides agree with TRBD1. Unmatched junction bases numbered 5, after V lost 4 bases and J lost 1 base. The CDR3 contains 15 residues. CDR1 and CDR2 (germline): MNHNS, SASEGT. CDR3 residues: CASSARTGSNYGYTF. CDR3 bases: TGTGCCAGCAGTGCTAGGACAGGGAGTAACTATGGCTACACCTTC.

This rearrangement joins TRBV7-9 to TRBJ2-7; 7 bases are a match to TRBD1. V dropped 1 base and J dropped 4; count of bases not matched to a gene: 4. The length of the CDR3 is 14 residues. Germline assignment: CDR1 SEHNR and CDR2 FQNEAQ (reference sequence). As DNA, the CDR3 is TGTGCCAGCAGCTTAGTAGGGACAGCATACGAGCAGTACTTC. Its protein is CASSLVGTAYEQYF.

The chain combines TRBV20-1 with TRBJ1-2, with unresolved D. V was clipped by 5 bases and J by 6 bases, with 10 bases between them. CDR1 DFQATT and CDR2 SNEGSKA come from the germline V gene (reference sequence). The CDR3 loop spans 11 amino acids. The CDR3 DNA reads as TGCAGTGCTCGGACTGGAAATGGCTACACCTTC. Translation: CSARTGNGYTF.

This chain uses TRBV19 with TRBJ2-7, with TRBD1 as a possible D gene (5 bases). The CDR3 extends over 15 amino acids. Between the trimmed V and J ends, which lost 3 bases and 2 bases, there was a span of 14 bases. Germline CDR1 is LNHDA and CDR2 is SQIVND (reference sequence). The DNA for the CDR3 is TGTGCCAGTAGTATTATGTCTGCAGGGCCCTACGAGCAGTACTTC. Its translation is CASSIMSAGPYEQYF.

The V and J genes are TRBV15 and TRBJ2-2; the match to TRBD1 covers 10 bases. The ends lost 5 bases at V and 2 bases at J; junction bases unmatched: 2. The germline V gene has CDR1 LNHNV and CDR2 YYDKDF (reference sequence). The CDR3 is 15 amino acids. Here the CDR3 reads CATSGDRGNTGELFF. CDR3 DNA: TGTGCCACCAGCGGGGACAGGGGCAACACCGGGGAGCTGTTTTTT.

This clone was observed a few times. This chain connects TRBV5-4 to TRBJ2-3, with D possibly matching TRBD1 (6 bases). V was pared by 10 bases and J by 4 bases, with 13 bases between. This CDR3 contains 12 residues. Germline V lookup: CDR1 SGHNT, CDR2 YYREEE (reference sequence). The chain's CDR3 is CASATGPDTQYF. The CDR3 coding sequence is TGTGCCTCAGCAACAGGGCCAGATACGCAGTATTTT.

The CDR3 coding sequence is TGTGCCAGCAGCCCCCCGGTGTTAGCGGGAGGTGGCTACGAGCAGTACTTC. Amino acid sequence: CASSPPVLAGGGYEQYF. The chain employs TRBV5-8 and TRBJ2-7, with TRBD2 matching over 10 bases. There are 17 residues in the CDR3. Germline assignment: CDR1 SGHTS and CDR2 YDEGEE. V was clipped by 4 bases and J by 3 bases; unmatched bases: 13.

This chain joins TRBV19 and TRBJ2-3; no reliable D call. There are 14 residues in the CDR3. Deletions cut 1 base from V and 1 base from J, with 6 bases between. Germline V lookup: CDR1 LNHDA, CDR2 SQIVND (reference sequence). CDR3 amino acids: CASSIGRRTDTQYF. In DNA, the CDR3 is TGTGCCAGTAGTATAGGCAGGCGCACAGATACGCAGTATTTT.

The chain employs TRBV7-3 and TRBJ2-2, with 10 bases lining up with TRBD2. There are 15 residues in the CDR3. Losses at the gene ends were 6 bases for V and 4 bases for J; bases not matched to a gene: 5. The germline gives CDR1 SGHTA, CDR2 FQGTGA. This CDR3 reads CASSTSSGGTGELFF. CDR3 coding DNA: TGTGCCAGCAGTACCTCTAGCGGGGGCACCGGGGAGCTGTTTTTT.

The rearrangement links TRBV13 to TRBJ1-6, with TRBD1 identical over 7 bases. The CDR3 is 14 amino acids. Germline CDR1 and CDR2: PRHDT and FYEKMQ (reference sequence). V was pared by 1 base and J by 10 bases, with 4 bases of the junction left unmatched. The CDR3 DNA follows: TGTGCCAGCAGCTTAGACAGGGGAAAATCACCCCTCCACTTT. Protein product: CASSLDRGKSPLHF.

The V call is TRBV6-1, the J call TRBJ2-3, with 12 nucleotides matching TRBD2. Trimming removed 1 base from V and 6 bases from J; junction bases left unmatched: 14. The CDR3 is made up of 19 amino acids. CDR1 and CDR2 (germline): MNHNS, SASEGT. The chain's CDR3 is CASSEGPRASGRAEDTQYF. The CDR3 DNA reads TGTGCCAGCAGTGAAGGGCCCCGAGCTAGCGGGAGGGCAGAGGATACGCAGTATTTT.

The genes are TRBV7-9 and TRBJ2-7, with TRBD2 identical over 10 bases. CDR3 length equals 15 residues. With 5 bases clipped from V and 4 bases from J, the junction kept 8 bases outside the gene matches. Germline CDR1 reads SEHNR; CDR2 reads FQNEAQ (reference sequence). CDR3: CASSPLSGGAYEQYF. CDR3 DNA: TGTGCCAGCAGCCCGTTAAGCGGGGGGGCGTACGAGCAGTACTTC.

Comments on this clone: A read error may produce the germline difference seen at one junction end. The V and J genes are TRBV7-9 and TRBJ1-6; D possibly corresponds to TRBD1 (6 bases). The germline CDR1 and CDR2 sequences are SEHNR and FQNEAQ (reference sequence). This CDR3 comprises 12 residues. The CDR3: CSSSPDSSPLHF. The CDR3 region has the DNA TGTTCCAGCAGCCCGGACAGTTCACCCCTCCACTTT.

The chain joins TRBV19 to TRBJ2-5; 9 bases are a match to TRBD1. The DNA end lines up better with TRBJ2-7; the J call may be wrong. CDR1 is LNHDA and CDR2 is SQIVND in the germline V gene (reference sequence). There are 12 residues in the CDR3. The CDR3 bases are TGTGCCAGTATGGGGACAGGGCACGAGCAGTACTTC. This codes for CASMGTGHEQYF.

The chain has TRBV7-2 and TRBJ2-2, with 7 bases lining up with TRBD2. The CDR3 has 16 amino acids. From germline, CDR1 is SGHTA and CDR2 FQGNSA. Losses at the gene ends were 3 bases for V and 6 bases for J; bases not matched to a gene: 10. The CDR3 nucleotides read TGTGCCAGCAGCTTCCCCGACCCGGGGAGGGCCGGGGAGCTGTTTTTT. Translating it yields CASSFPDPGRAGELFF.

The chain is built from TRBV19 and TRBJ1-4, with TRBD1 matching over 8 bases. Germline assignment: CDR1 LNHDA and CDR2 SQIVND (reference sequence). Trimming cost V 6 bases and J 12 bases; bases outside gene matches: 9. The CDR3 is made up of 13 amino acids. For the CDR3, the DNA is TGTGCCAGTAGCCGCGACGGACAGGGTCAACTGTTTTTT. As protein: CASSRDGQGQLFF.

As DNA, the CDR3 is TGTGCCAGCAGCTTGGGACAGCTGAATCAGCCCCAGCATTTT. This translates into CASSLGQLNQPQHF. J is TRBJ1-5 and V is TRBV5-6, with D possibly matching TRBD1 (5 bases). Trimming stripped 0 bases from V and 4 bases from J, with 8 bases between. Germline loops: CDR1 SGHDT, CDR2 YYEEEE. This CDR3 is built from 14 residues.

The V and J genes are TRBV21-1 and TRBJ2-2; the table's D gene call, TRBD1, was not cross checked with the DNA. TRBV21-1 is recorded as a pseudogene. CDR3 length equals 20 residues. The CDR3 region is CASSKGRRLDSSWLTGELFF. The DNA for the CDR3 is TGTGCCAGCAGCAAAGGAAGGCGCCTGGACAGCTCATGGTTGACCGGGGAGCTGTTTTTT.

The chain uses TRBV28 and TRBJ1-2; unclear D gene. With 3 bases removed from V and 4 bases from J, the gap between germline ends came to 18 bases. Germline CDR1 reads MDHEN; CDR2 reads SYDVKM. The CDR3 totals 16 residues. CDR3 coding DNA: TGTGCCAGCAGTTTTATAACCGAGGTCGGGGTCTATGGCTACACCTTC. It codes for CASSFITEVGVYGYTF.

This rearrangement joins TRBV30 to TRBJ1-2; tentative D call: TRBD1 (5 bases). CDR1 and CDR2 (germline): GTSNPN, SVGIG (reference sequence). The V gene lost 3 bases and the J gene lost 7 bases, with 15 bases spanning the gap. This CDR3 spans 13 amino acids. The CDR3 loop is CAWSDGGVVGYTF. In DNA form, the CDR3 reads TGTGCCTGGAGCGACGGGGGGGTTGTTGGCTACACCTTC.

The chain couples TRBV11-2 to TRBJ2-7; D unclear. This CDR3 has 15 residues. Trimming took off 1 base at V and 4 bases at J, with 14 bases between the two ends. Germline V lookup: CDR1 SGHAT, CDR2 FQNNGV. In nucleotides, the CDR3 is TGTGCCAGCAGCTTAGGGATACAGTATACTTACGAGCAGTACTTC. This gives the protein CASSLGIQYTYEQYF.

J is TRBJ2-3 and V is TRBV13, with 9 bases fitting TRBD2. The germline V gene has CDR1 PRHDT and CDR2 FYEKMQ (reference sequence). The CDR3 runs to 15 residues. Losses at the gene ends were 2 bases for V and 5 bases for J; bases not matched to a gene: 5. The CDR3 bases are TGTGCCAGCAGCTTACGCGGGGGGGCGGGAGATACGCAGTATTTT. Its protein is CASSLRGGAGDTQYF.

The chain employs TRBV4-1 and TRBJ1-5; 7 bases match TRBD1. V shed 1 base, J shed 6 bases, and the junction held 6 bases outside the gene matches. CDR1 is MGHRA, CDR2 YSYEKL, per germline. There are 15 residues in the CDR3. CDR3 nucleotide sequence: TGCGCCAGCAGCCAAGGCGACAGGGTGAGTCAGCCCCAGCATTTT. Protein: CASSQGDRVSQPQHF.

This chain connects TRBV4-3 to TRBJ1-5, with D unresolved. The CDR3 extends over 13 amino acids. Trimming removed 8 bases at V and 5 bases at J, with 13 bases between. The germline V gene has CDR1 LGHNA and CDR2 YSLEER. CDR3 in DNA: TGCGCCAGCTCGGTCCGCGAGTATCAGCCCCAGCATTTT. Its translation: CASSVREYQPQHF.